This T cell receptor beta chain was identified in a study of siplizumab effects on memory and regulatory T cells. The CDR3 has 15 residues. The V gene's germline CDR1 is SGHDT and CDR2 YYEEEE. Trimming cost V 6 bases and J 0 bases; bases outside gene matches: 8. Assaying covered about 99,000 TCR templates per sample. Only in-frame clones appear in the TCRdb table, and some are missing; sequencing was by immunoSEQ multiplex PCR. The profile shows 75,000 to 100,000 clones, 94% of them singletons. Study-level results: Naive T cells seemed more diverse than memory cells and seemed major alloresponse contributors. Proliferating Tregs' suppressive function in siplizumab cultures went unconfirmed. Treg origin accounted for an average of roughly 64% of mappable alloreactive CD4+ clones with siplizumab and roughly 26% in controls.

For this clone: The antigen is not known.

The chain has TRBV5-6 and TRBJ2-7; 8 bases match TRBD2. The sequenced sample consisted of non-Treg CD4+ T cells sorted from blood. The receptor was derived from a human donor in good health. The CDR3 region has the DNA TGTGCCAGCACCCCACTTAGCGGGGACTCCTACGAGCAGTACTTC. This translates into CASTPLSGDSYEQYF.